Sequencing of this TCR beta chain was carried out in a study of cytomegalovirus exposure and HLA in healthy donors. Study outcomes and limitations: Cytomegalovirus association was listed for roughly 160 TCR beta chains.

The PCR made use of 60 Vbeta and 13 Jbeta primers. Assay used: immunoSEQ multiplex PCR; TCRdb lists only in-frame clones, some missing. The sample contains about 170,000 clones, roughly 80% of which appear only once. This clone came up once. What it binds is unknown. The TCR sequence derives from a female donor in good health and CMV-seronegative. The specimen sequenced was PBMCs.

This chain's CDR3 is CASSLGGVTNTEAFF. The CDR3 DNA is TGCGCCAGCAGCTTGGGCGGGGTGACGAACACTGAAGCTTTCTTT. The chain joins TRBV5-1 to TRBJ1-1; no reliable D call. V was clipped by 0 bases and J by 1 base, with 10 bases between them. Per the germline V gene, CDR1 is SGHRS and CDR2 is YFSETQ. The CDR3 length is 15 residues.